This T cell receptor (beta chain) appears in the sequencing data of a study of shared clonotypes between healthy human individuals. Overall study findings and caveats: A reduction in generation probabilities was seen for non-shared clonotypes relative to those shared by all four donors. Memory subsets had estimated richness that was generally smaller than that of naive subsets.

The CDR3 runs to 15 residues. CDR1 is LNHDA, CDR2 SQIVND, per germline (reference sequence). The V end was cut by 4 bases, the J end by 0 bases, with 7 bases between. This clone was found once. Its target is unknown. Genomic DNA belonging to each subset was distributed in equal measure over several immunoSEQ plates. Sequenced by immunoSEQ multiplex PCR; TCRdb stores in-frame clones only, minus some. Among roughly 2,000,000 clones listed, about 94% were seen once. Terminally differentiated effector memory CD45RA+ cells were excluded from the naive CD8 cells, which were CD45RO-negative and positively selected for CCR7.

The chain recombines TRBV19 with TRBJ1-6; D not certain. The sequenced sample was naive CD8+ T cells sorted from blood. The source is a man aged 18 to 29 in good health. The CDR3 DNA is TGTGCCAGTAGTAAAGGGAGCTCCTATAATTCACCCCTCCACTTT. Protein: CASSKGSSYNSPLHF.